These T cell receptor beta chains were read from a single sample in a study of Ad26.COV2.S vaccination and SARS-CoV-2 variants. This table comes from immunoSEQ multiplex PCR, and its TCRdb copy is limited to in-frame clones, with some not included. The sample includes 400,000 to 450,000 clones, about 90% of them seen just once. Sequenced here: peripheral blood, sampled in a trial of Ad26.COV2.S vaccine versus placebo. These receptors all come from a person between 18 and 65 years old who received the Ad26.COV2.S COVID-19 vaccine or a placebo. Each CDR3 is given with its conserved first and last residue. Each record gives: CDR3 DNA, CDR3 protein, J gene, V gene, D gene, clone size. The D gene is left open where the match is weak. Where a row states a size, it is once, few, many or the class of an expanded clone; other rows omit it.

TGTGCCAGCAGCTTCGGAAGTAGCACAGATACGCAGTATTTT CASSFGSSTDTQYF TRBJ2-3 TRBV11-2 . .
TGTGCCAGCAGCTTAGTAAGGGCTAGCTCGAACACCGGGGAGCTGTTTTTT CASSLVRASSNTGELFF TRBJ2-2 TRBV7-2 . .
TGTGCCAGCAGTGAAGGCGACAGCTCCTACGAGCAGTACTTC CASSEGDSSYEQYF TRBJ2-7 TRBV2 . .
TGTGCCTGGAGTGGGACATTTAGCAATCAGCCCCAGCATTTT CAWSGTFSNQPQHF TRBJ1-5 TRBV30 . .
TGTGCCAGCAGCTTAGGCTGGCGCGGGGAAGGCACAGATACGCAGTATTTT CASSLGWRGEGTDTQYF TRBJ2-3 TRBV13 . .
TGCGCCAGCAGCCAAGAGGGGCTAGCCCCCGGGGAGCTGTTTTTT CASSQEGLAPGELFF TRBJ2-2 TRBV4-1 . .
TGTGCCAGCAGCTTAACTTCCGGGCTACCTAGTGAGCAGTTCTTC CASSLTSGLPSEQFF TRBJ2-1 TRBV7-2 . once
TGTGCCAGCAGTGGGCACAGGGGCAATCAGCCCCAGCATTTT CASSGHRGNQPQHF TRBJ1-5 TRBV25-1 . few
TGTGCCAGCAGTTACTCGATATTGGCGGGAGGGCCTAACGAGCAGTACTTC CASSYSILAGGPNEQYF TRBJ2-7 TRBV6-2/TRBV6-3 TRBD2 .
TGTGCCAGCAGCCGGACAGGAGGTTACGAGCAGTACTTC CASSRTGGYEQYF TRBJ2-7 TRBV3-1/TRBV3-2 TRBD1 few
TGTGCCAGCAGCGAGGGGTACGAGCAGTACTTC CASSEGYEQYF TRBJ2-7 TRBV7-2 . .
TGCGCCAGCAGCCTCGGGGTAGGGGCAGGAACTAATGAAAAACTGTTTTTT CASSLGVGAGTNEKLFF TRBJ1-4 TRBV5-1 . .
TGTGCCATCAGTGAGCTAGCGACAAGCTCCTACAATGAGCAGTTCTTC CAISELATSSYNEQFF TRBJ2-1 TRBV10-3 . .
TGTGCCAGCAGTCCGATCACTAGCGGGAATGAGCAGTTCTTC CASSPITSGNEQFF TRBJ2-1 TRBV27 TRBD2 .
TGTGCCAGCAGCCAAGAAGAGGAAAGGGTCAACATTCAGTACTTC CASSQEEERVNIQYF TRBJ2-4 TRBV4-2 . .
TGTGCCAGCAGTGGGGGGACTAGCGGGACGGGGTACGAGCAGTACTTC CASSGGTSGTGYEQYF TRBJ2-7 TRBV25-1 TRBD2 .
TGTGCCAGCAGCGCCGCGGGAGCGCGGAATGAGCAGTTCTTC CASSAAGARNEQFF TRBJ2-1 TRBV9 TRBD2 .
TGTGCCAGCAGTTTCCCCGGGACAAGCAATCAGCCCCAGCATTTT CASSFPGTSNQPQHF TRBJ1-5 TRBV28 . few
TGCGCCTATCAAAGTCCCCCCAATGAGCAGTTCTTC CAYQSPPNEQFF TRBJ2-1 TRBV10-2 . .
TGTGCCAGCGGACGGTGGAACACTGAAGCTTTCTTT CASGRWNTEAFF TRBJ1-1 TRBV27 . .
TGTGCCAGCAGCTTGGCCCCGGGAGTGACGTACGAGCAGTACTTC CASSLAPGVTYEQYF TRBJ2-7 TRBV5-4 . few
TGTGCCAGCAGTTTACAGGGGGCGGATGGCTACACCTTC CASSLQGADGYTF TRBJ1-2 TRBV28 TRBD1 few
TGTGCCAGCAGCCTGGGAAGAGGCGGCCTAGCCAAAAACATTCAGTACTTC CASSLGRGGLAKNIQYF TRBJ2-4 TRBV3-1/TRBV3-2 . .
TGTGCCAGCAGCTTAGGGCCACTAGTTGGGGAGACCCAGTACTTC CASSLGPLVGETQYF TRBJ2-5 TRBV11-2 . .
TGTGCCAGCAGTCGGGACAGGAGAAGGGAGCAGTACTTC CASSRDRRREQYF TRBJ2-7 TRBV5-4 TRBD1 .
TGTGCCAGCTGCAGGGGCCAGAATGAAAAACTGTTTTTT CASCRGQNEKLFF TRBJ1-4 TRBV18 . .
TGTGCCAGCAGCGCTGGACTTCTTTCCTACGAGCAGTACTTC CASSAGLLSYEQYF TRBJ2-7 TRBV9 . .
TGTGCCAGCAGCCAAGGAAGGGGGGACTATGGCTACACCTTC CASSQGRGDYGYTF TRBJ1-2 TRBV3-1/TRBV3-2 . .
TGTGCCAGCAGCTTAGCGCGGGGACAGGGGAACTACGAGCAGTACTTC CASSLARGQGNYEQYF TRBJ2-7 TRBV7-2 TRBD1 .
TGTGCCAGCAGCCCCTGGACAGGGGACTACGAGCAGTACTTC CASSPWTGDYEQYF TRBJ2-7 TRBV11-1 TRBD1 .
TGTGCCAGCAGTGAGAGACAGAATCAGCCCCAGCATTTT CASSERQNQPQHF TRBJ1-5 TRBV2 . .
TGTGCCAGCAGCGGGGGCCTGGGGTACTTC CASSGGLGYF TRBJ2-7 TRBV11-3 . .